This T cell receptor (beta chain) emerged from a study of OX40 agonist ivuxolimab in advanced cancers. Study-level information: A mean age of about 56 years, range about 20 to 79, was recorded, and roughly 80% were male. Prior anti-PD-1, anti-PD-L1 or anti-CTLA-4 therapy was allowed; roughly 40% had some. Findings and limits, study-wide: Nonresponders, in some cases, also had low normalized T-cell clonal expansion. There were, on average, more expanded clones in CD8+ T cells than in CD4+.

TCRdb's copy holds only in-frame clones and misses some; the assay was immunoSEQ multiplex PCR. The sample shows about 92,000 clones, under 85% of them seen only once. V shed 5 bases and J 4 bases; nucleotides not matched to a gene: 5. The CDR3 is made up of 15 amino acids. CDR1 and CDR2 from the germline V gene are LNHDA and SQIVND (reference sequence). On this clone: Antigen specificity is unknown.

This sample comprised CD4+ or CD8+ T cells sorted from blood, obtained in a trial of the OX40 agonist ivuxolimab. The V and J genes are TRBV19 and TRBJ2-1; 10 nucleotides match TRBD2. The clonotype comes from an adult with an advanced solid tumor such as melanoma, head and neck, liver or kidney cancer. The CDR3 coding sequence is TGTGCCAGTAGTCCAAGCGGGAGGGAGTACAATGAGCAGTTCTTC. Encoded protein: CASSPSGREYNEQFF.